This T cell receptor beta chain was sequenced during a study of CD8+ T cells in alopecia areata (dated by TCRdb to 2016 to 2019). Regarding the complete study: The treated patients took part in an open-label pilot trial in which moderate-to-severe alopecia areata was treated with oral tofacitinib at 5 to 10 mg twice daily. Tofacitinib was administered for 6 to 18 months, and 6 months of follow-up off drug were then conducted to assess delayed response and recurrence. For the treated patients, the SALT score, which quantifies what percentage of scalp surface area is affected, served as the measure of disease severity. To study T cell clonal expansion in alopecia areata, the researchers applied high-throughput TCRbeta sequencing to both the C3H/HeJ mouse model and human patients. Scalp tissue and sorted CD4+ and CD8+ peripheral blood T cells from patchy and totalis/universalis alopecia areata patients and from healthy controls were covered by human TCRbeta sequencing. Patients on tofacitinib were biopsied at baseline and after 4 and 24 weeks of treatment, and several of the patients also had a later scalp biopsy. Scalp clonality was compared among normal scalp (n=4), patchy alopecia areata scalp (n=8), and alopecia totalis/universalis scalp (n=8). RNA came from the PAXgene miRNA kit for fixed scalp, the miRNeasy kit for PBMCs, and the RNeasy kit for mouse skin. Amplification of TCRbeta CDR3 regions was done by immunoSEQ multiplex PCR using 35 Vbeta forward primers and 13 Jbeta reverse primers.

V has 0 bases trimmed and J has 1 base trimmed; junction bases matching no gene number 5. Counted from cysteine to phenylalanine, this CDR3 has 16 amino acids. The read is trimmed to its CDR3 DNA, 48 bases read in frame from base 1. Sequences LGHNA (CDR1) and YNFKEQ (CDR2) are obtained from the germline V gene. As to this clone: Its target antigen remains unknown. No per-base quality is available; no much larger clone lies one base away.

The time point label on this specimen signifies: around 29 days on oral tofacitinib. The sample's treatment or condition label, decoded: oral pan-JAK inhibitor, 5-10 mg twice daily. Peripheral blood and lesional scalp punch biopsies were obtained from patients with alopecia areata. PBMCs were isolated by density centrifugation and stained for CD3, CD4 and CD8, after which CD4+ and CD8+ T cells were sorted on a FACSAria. The library was obtained by the immunoSEQ multiplex PCR assay. RNA was extracted from all samples and reverse transcribed into cDNA as template for TCR sequencing. SuperScript III was used for first-strand cDNA synthesis, primed with a 2:1 mix of oligo-dT and random hexamers. A synthetic immune receptor repertoire was used to assess amplification bias, and residual bias was removed computationally. Per the authors' processing: Raw reads were preprocessed to remove errors, and CDR3 was defined according to IMGT conventions as the region from the conserved cysteine to phenylalanine. Clonality was calculated as 1 minus Shannon entropy normalized by log2 of the number of productive unique TCRs. Scalp TCRbeta sequences were cross-referenced with sorted blood CD4 and CD8 repertoires so that the CD4 or CD8 identity of scalp clones could be inferred. TCRdb took this table from immuneACCESS and kept in-frame rearrangements with V and J called. Such tables lack part of the clones; where checked against another copy, unresolved V genes explain under half of the gap, and the rest is unexplained. The DNA gave D and trimming, while V, J and clone size come from that table. The sample includes some 150,000 clones, with about 88% observed a single time. 13% of the sample belongs to the ten largest clones.

What the authors observed across the whole study: Because the treated cohort was small and had only one nonresponder, larger studies are needed to examine links between baseline CD8+ expansion and response. Compared with normal scalp, lesional scalp, particularly in alopecia totalis/universalis, had higher clonality and more expanded CD8+ clones, which suggests antigenic drive. Tofacitinib significantly decreased scalp clonality and the number of expanded CD8+ clones among the top 100 scalp clones. Resident alphabeta T cells in normal human skin are also sequenced, complicating scalp TCR repertoire analysis, unlike mouse skin dominated by gammadelta T cells. During tofacitinib treatment, many expanded lesional clones stuck around in both scalp and blood, and this persistence may partly explain why relapse happens after treatment is stopped. Compared with mice, TCR sequences shared between patients were less clear, possibly partly because of HLA diversity across the patient population.

Recombination connected TRBV4-2 to TRBJ2-7; TRBD2 lines up with 8 middle nucleotides. The receptor was derived from a human donor with alopecia areata. This specimen was CD8+ T cells sorted from blood, taken at week 4, from a patient treated with tofacitinib. The DNA sequence reads TGTGCCAGCAGCCAAGAGTGGGGACTAGTTTCCTACGAGCAGTACTTC. The translation is CASSQEWGLVSYEQYF.